A selection of T cell receptor beta chains follows, all from one sample in a study of blood T cell repertoires in COVID-19. Profiling relied on immunoSEQ multiplex PCR, and the TCRdb table lists in-frame clones only, not all of them. The table records some 130,000 clones, about 89% of them present only once. The sample was peripheral blood. The receptors stem from a man between 60 and 75 years old with COVID-19, enrolled during active disease. Both conserved end residues are part of each CDR3. Fields, in order: V gene, J gene, clone size, CDR3 protein. Size is omitted from some rows. Given values are once, few, many or a class for expanded clones.

>TRBV7-6|TRBJ2-1|.
CASSLVSLAKGGEQFF
>TRBV20-1|TRBJ2-3|.
CSASGQDHTDTQYF
>TRBV28|TRBJ1-1|.
CAILEGVNAFF
>TRBV9|TRBJ2-3|.
CASSALYGGDTQYF
>TRBV4-1|TRBJ1-2|.
CASSPDSNYGYTF
>TRBV5-1|TRBJ2-3|.
CASSPGTSGGFTDTQYF
>TRBV7-9|TRBJ2-7|.
CASSLSSVEYEQYF
>TRBV29-1|TRBJ1-2|.
CSVVVGGKGGYTF
>TRBV7-2|TRBJ1-4|.
CASSPGNTNEKLFF
>TRBV14|TRBJ2-3|once
CASSQGVADTQYF
>TRBV27|TRBJ1-4|.
CASSQNRGRGEKLFF
>TRBV9|TRBJ2-2|.
CASSRTSGGANTGELFF
>TRBV28|TRBJ2-1|once
CASTLRDSYNEQFF
>TRBV7-2|TRBJ2-5|.
CASSLGGLAMGETQYF
>TRBV3-1/TRBV3-2|TRBJ2-4|once
CASSQGGAAKNIQYF
>TRBV5-1|TRBJ1-1|.
CASSLGGSNTEAFF
>TRBV9|TRBJ2-1|.
CASSVLVGAGEQFF
>TRBV29-1|TRBJ1-2|.
CSVEDLGGYTF
>TRBV4-1|TRBJ2-1|.
CASSQADMGFSYNEQFF
>TRBV19|TRBJ2-2|.
CASSTAGGMSGELFF
>TRBV19|TRBJ1-1|.
CASQMGRNTEAFF
>TRBV11-2|TRBJ2-7|.
CASSLGGGQDYYEQYF
>TRBV7-3|TRBJ1-2|few
CASTQASRSNYGYTF
>TRBV5-5|TRBJ2-7|.
CASSLGAGASYEQYF
>TRBV30|TRBJ1-2|.
CAWSTRDYGYTF
>TRBV28|TRBJ1-1|.
CASTSDTDDEAFF
>TRBV28|TRBJ1-4|.
CASGTGDTEKLFF
>TRBV5-1|TRBJ1-1|.
CASSSPGRMNTEAFF
>TRBV10-3|TRBJ2-5|.
CATADRDIETQYF
>TRBV19|TRBJ2-1|.
CASSRSGQSYNEQFF
>TRBV2|TRBJ1-2|.
CASRPNGWRNGYTF
>TRBV6-5|TRBJ2-2|.
CASKPGQGSGELFF
>TRBV6-5|TRBJ1-2|.
CASSYTGQDGYTF
>TRBV5-1|TRBJ1-1|.
CASSFSGRNTEAFF
>TRBV5-5|TRBJ1-1|once
CASSFAGTMNTEAFF
>TRBV19|TRBJ1-2|.
CASSKGLLYGYTF
>TRBV24-1|TRBJ1-5|once
CATSDSNQPQHF
>TRBV5-4|TRBJ1-4|.
CASSLDQGANEKLFF
>TRBV12-3/TRBV12-4|TRBJ1-2|.
CASRLDSNYGYTF
>TRBV20-1|TRBJ2-3|.
CSVSRDRGKDTQYF
>TRBV3-1/TRBV3-2|TRBJ2-3|.
CASKDRGHTDTQYF
>TRBV18|TRBJ2-7|.
CASSPRGQSYEQYF
>TRBV5-4|TRBJ2-1|.
CASSLEASGGGNEQFF
>TRBV7-9|TRBJ2-2|few
CASSPRDIDTGELFF
>TRBV29-1|TRBJ2-2|.
CSVTRDSAGELFF
>TRBV28|TRBJ1-1|.
CASSSLLTEAFF
>TRBV2|TRBJ1-4|.
CASMRTVEKLFF
>TRBV7-8|TRBJ2-7|.
CASSRDREKQYF
>TRBV19|TRBJ1-1|few
CASSIHGASSVTEAFF
>TRBV6-2/TRBV6-3|TRBJ1-5|.
CASSYSPIGGNQPQHF
>TRBV4-2|TRBJ2-2|few
CASSQTGSNTGELFF
>TRBV6-5|TRBJ1-2|.
CASSYSTRPDNYGYTF
>TRBV11-2|TRBJ2-7|.
CASSLGTAKAYEQYF
>TRBV7-8|TRBJ1-1|.
CASSVRQGARGDTEAFF
>TRBV12-3/TRBV12-4|TRBJ2-1|once
CASSLSGKGEQFF
>TRBV6-5|TRBJ1-1|.
CASSYGQGSGTEAFF
>TRBV3-1/TRBV3-2|TRBJ2-7|few
CASSSGTASWEQYF